The 14 T cell receptor beta chains listed next were all sequenced from one sample in a study of beta chain features in type 1 diabetes. Whole-study findings and limits: TCRB CDR3 length was moderately but significantly reduced in all four CD4+ subsets of Type 1 diabetes patients.

Every isolated RNA sample was fully reverse transcribed, so sequencing captured expressed TCRB transcripts. The protocol was immunoSEQ multiplex PCR, while the TCRdb copy is restricted to in-frame clones and leaves out a portion. The table has tens of thousands of clones, roughly 39% seen once; the top ten hold less than 1.5%. These TCRs are of unknown antigen specificity. The sequenced material came from Tregs from blood. These receptors were taken from a man younger than 40 with type 1 diabetes.

This clone was seen a handful of times. Other DNA sequences in this specimen translate into the identical CDR3. The chain uses TRBV18 and TRBJ1-1; the match to TRBD1 covers 10 bases. The CDR3 runs to 15 residues. V lost 3 bases to trimming and J lost 3 bases; unmatched junction nucleotides: 4. Germline CDR1 KGHSH, CDR2 LQKENI. The CDR3 DNA follows: TGTGCCAGCTCACCCCGACAGGGGGCGGACACTGAAGCTTTCTTT. Protein: CASSPRQGADTEAFF.

The chain is built from TRBV5-1 and TRBJ2-1; 14 bases are a match to TRBD2. V trimming: 8 bases; J trimming: 5 bases; junction bases outside the gene matches: 18. CDR3 length: 19 amino acids. Per germline, CDR1 SGHRS and CDR2 YFSETQ. This CDR3 reads CASARSTGLAGVGDNEQFF. The CDR3 DNA reads TGCGCCAGTGCCCGGTCGACGGGACTAGCGGGAGTAGGCGACAATGAGCAGTTCTTC.

J is TRBJ2-2 and V is TRBV19; 8 bases are shared with TRBD1. The length of the CDR3 is 19 residues. The ends lost 5 bases at V and 5 bases at J; junction bases unmatched: 19. Germline CDR1 and CDR2: LNHDA and SQIVND (reference sequence). The CDR3 region is CASSPITATGEVKTGELFF. The CDR3 DNA reads TGTGCCAGTAGTCCAATTACGGCGACAGGGGAGGTGAAAACCGGGGAGCTGTTTTTT.

This clone was found once. The gene calls are TRBV7-2 and TRBJ2-7; 7 nucleotides align to TRBD2. This CDR3 has 16 residues. The junction had 10 bases not matched to a gene; V was cut back by 3 bases and J by 2 bases. The V gene's germline CDR1 is SGHTA and CDR2 FQGNSA. The CDR3 nucleotides are TGTGCCAGCAGCTTTGCAGGGCGAGGGACTACCTACGAGCAGTACTTC. Protein: CASSFAGRGTTYEQYF.

This clone was seen ten or more times. The chain combines TRBV6-1 with TRBJ1-5; D possibly corresponds to TRBD1 (5 bases). Germline CDR1 reads MNHNS; CDR2 reads SASEGT. The CDR3 is 13 amino acids. The V gene lost 6 bases and the J gene lost 0 bases, with 6 bases spanning the gap. The CDR3 bases are TGTGCCAGCAGAGGGGCTAGCAATCAGCCCCAGCATTTT. Its translation is CASRGASNQPQHF.

The rearrangement links TRBV7-6 to TRBJ1-4, with 7 positions matching TRBD1. Germline V gives CDR1 SGHVS, CDR2 FNYEAQ. V was clipped by 1 base and J by 3 bases; unmatched bases: 11. This CDR3 has 18 amino acids. CDR3 DNA sequence: TGTGCCAGCAGCTTAGTGGCCCAGGGGGTGGTGGCTAATGAAAAACTGTTTTTT. Translating gives CASSLVAQGVVANEKLFF.

This clone was observed a handful of times. CDR3: CSVLLGENIQYF. Here the CDR3 DNA reads TGCAGCGTTTTACTAGGAGAAAACATTCAGTACTTC. The gene calls are TRBV29-1 and TRBJ2-4, with D maybe TRBD2 (5 bases). Germline values: CDR1 SQVTM, CDR2 ANQGSEA. Trimming cost V 5 bases and J 5 bases, with 10 bases left between them. The CDR3 length is 12 residues.

This chain connects TRBV5-6 to TRBJ2-2; D not certain. The germline V gene encodes CDR1 SGHDT and CDR2 YYEEEE. CDR3 size: 15 residues. V lost 2 bases and J lost 6, with 14 bases in between. The CDR3, as DNA: TGTGCCAGCAGCTTACCCAACTCGCCGGCCGGGGAGCTGTTTTTT. Translating gives CASSLPNSPAGELFF. The entire variable domain, with the rest obtained from reference TRBV5-6 and TRBJ2-2, is as follows: DAGVTQSPTHLIKTRGQQVTLRCSPKSGHDTVSWYQQALGQGPQFIFQYYEEEERQRGNFPDRFSGHQFPNYSSELNVNALLLGDSALYLCASSLPNSPAGELFFGEGSRLTVL.

This chain joins TRBV7-9 and TRBJ2-7; the match to TRBD2 covers 9 bases. CDR1 is SEHNR and CDR2 is FQNEAQ in the germline V gene (reference sequence). J lost 5 bases, V lost 5 bases, and 10 bases had no gene match. This CDR3 region has 15 residues. CDR3 region: CASSPNSGSNHEQYF. The CDR3 DNA is TGTGCCAGCAGCCCGAATAGCGGGAGTAATCACGAGCAGTACTTC.

The rearrangement links TRBV2 to TRBJ2-3; maybe TRBD2 (5 bases). Trimming took off 7 bases at V and 0 bases at J, with 14 bases between the two ends. Per germline, CDR1 SNHLY and CDR2 FYNNEI. The CDR3 has 15 amino acids. The DNA of the CDR3 is TGTGCCAGCAAGCTAATAGCGTTTAGCACAGATACGCAGTATTTT. Its translation is CASKLIAFSTDTQYF.

The rearrangement uses TRBV7-2 and TRBJ2-7; 7 bases are a match to TRBD1. The CDR3 consists of 14 residues. V trimming: 5 bases; J trimming: 0 bases; junction bases outside the gene matches: 4. Germline V lookup: CDR1 SGHTA, CDR2 FQGNSA. The CDR3 region is CASSATGASYEQYF. CDR3 in DNA: TGTGCCAGCAGCGCCACAGGGGCCTCCTACGAGCAGTACTTC.

The gene calls are TRBV9 and TRBJ2-5; 11 bases map to TRBD2. Unmatched junction bases numbered 9, after V lost 4 bases and J lost 4 bases. Looked up from germline, CDR1 is SGDLS and CDR2 is YYNGEE. This CDR3 region has 16 residues. CDR3 loop: CASSSGTSGLGETQYF. The CDR3 nucleotides are TGTGCCAGCAGCTCCGGGACTAGCGGCCTCGGAGAGACCCAGTACTTC.

J is TRBJ2-3 and V is TRBV29-1, with D possibly matching TRBD2 (6 bases). Germline V gives CDR1 SQVTM, CDR2 ANQGSEA. Deletions cut 4 bases from V and 1 base from J, with 9 bases between. The CDR3 is 13 amino acids. The CDR3 nucleotides are TGCAGCGTTGGCTCGGGAGGCACAGATACGCAGTATTTT. This codes for CSVGSGGTDTQYF.

This clone has only a few counts. This sequence joins TRBV10-3 and TRBJ2-5, with D perhaps matching TRBD1 (6 bases). The V end lost 10 bases, the J end lost 1 base, and 13 bases lay between the germline ends. This CDR3 contains 13 residues. Germline V lookup: CDR1 ENHRY, CDR2 SYGVKD. The CDR3 nucleotides are TGTGCCACCCGGACAGTGAGCCAAGAGACCCAGTACTTC. Translated, it gives CATRTVSQETQYF.